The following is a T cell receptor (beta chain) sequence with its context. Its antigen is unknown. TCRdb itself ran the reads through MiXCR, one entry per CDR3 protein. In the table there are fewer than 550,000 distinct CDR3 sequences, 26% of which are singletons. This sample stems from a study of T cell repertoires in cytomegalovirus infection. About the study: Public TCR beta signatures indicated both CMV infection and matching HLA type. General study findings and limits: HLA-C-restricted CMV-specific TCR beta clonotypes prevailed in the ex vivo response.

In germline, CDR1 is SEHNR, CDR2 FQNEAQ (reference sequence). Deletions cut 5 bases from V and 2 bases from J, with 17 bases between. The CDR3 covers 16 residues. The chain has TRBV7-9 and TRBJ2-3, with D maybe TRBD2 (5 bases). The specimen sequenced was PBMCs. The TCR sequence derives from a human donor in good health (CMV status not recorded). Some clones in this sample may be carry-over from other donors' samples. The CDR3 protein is CASSNSPGMFTDTQYF. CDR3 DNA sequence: TGTGCCAGCAGCAATTCCCCCGGGATGTTCACAGATACGCAGTATTTT.